These 10 T cell receptor beta chains were all obtained from the same sample, sequenced in a study of T cell responses to AZD1222 COVID-19 vaccine. Profiling relied on immunoSEQ multiplex PCR, and the TCRdb table lists in-frame clones only, not all of them. The sample consists of 150,000 or so clones, roughly 89% of them appearing once. The sample in question was peripheral blood, obtained on day 0 of AZD1222 vaccination. Source of these receptors: an adult in good health.

The V and J genes are TRBV5-1 and TRBJ2-2; tentatively, D is TRBD1 (7 bases). In germline, CDR1 is SGHRS, CDR2 YFSETQ. The CDR3 has 16 residues. The V and J ends lost 6 bases and 0 bases respectively, with 15 bases between them. The CDR3 nucleotides read TGCGCCAGCACGTATCAGGGGGGCGCGAACACCGGGGAGCTGTTTTTT. Residues: CASTYQGGANTGELFF.

This chain links TRBV28 with TRBJ2-2; D is unclear. The CDR3 runs to 13 residues. Germline-derived CDR1 and CDR2 are MDHEN and SYDVKM. Trimming removed 3 bases at V and 6 bases at J, with 8 bases between. CDR3 in amino acids: CASSFQQAGELFF. DNA for the CDR3: TGTGCCAGCAGTTTTCAGCAAGCCGGGGAGCTGTTTTTT.

CDR3 region: CASSLVGANTEAFF. Here the CDR3 DNA reads TGCGCCAGCAGCTTAGTTGGGGCAAACACTGAAGCTTTCTTT. The genes are TRBV5-1 and TRBJ1-1, with D possibly TRBD1 on 5 matching bases. This CDR3 comprises 14 residues. V was trimmed by 2 bases and J by 2 bases, leaving 10 bases between them. Per the germline V gene, CDR1 is SGHRS and CDR2 is YFSETQ.

The chain couples TRBV11-1 to TRBJ2-2, with D maybe TRBD1 (5 bases). This CDR3 comprises 13 residues. CDR1 and CDR2 (germline): SGHAT, FQDESV (reference sequence). Trimming took 5 bases from V and 6 from J, leaving 10 bases between them. CDR3 DNA sequence: TGTGCCAGCAGCATACAGGCATCCGGGGAGCTGTTTTTT. Its translation is CASSIQASGELFF.

V usage is TRBV19 and J usage is TRBJ1-5, with D hard to call. Trimming removed 6 bases at V and 5 bases at J, with 5 bases between. This CDR3 contains 11 residues. Germline CDR1 LNHDA, CDR2 SQIVND (reference sequence). CDR3 loop: CASSGDQPQHF. The CDR3 DNA sequence: TGTGCCAGTAGCGGAGATCAGCCCCAGCATTTT.

The rearrangement links TRBV7-9 to TRBJ2-5; TRBD1 matches 9 bases. V was pared by 4 bases and J by 4 bases, with 10 bases of the junction left unmatched. The germline gives CDR1 SEHNR, CDR2 FQNEAQ (reference sequence). This CDR3 comprises 16 residues. In DNA form, the CDR3 reads TGTGCCAGCAGCTCACTACAGGGGGCGCGTGGAGAGACCCAGTACTTC. Protein sequence: CASSSLQGARGETQYF.

The J gene is TRBJ1-5, the V gene TRBV4-2; D unclear. Looked up from germline, CDR1 is LGHNA and CDR2 is YNFKEQ. The CDR3 has 16 residues. V lost 1 base and J 8 bases, leaving 18 bases between the germline ends. Here the CDR3 DNA reads TGTGCCAGCAGCCAAGGGTTCAGCAGCTCCCAGGAGCCCCAGCATTTT. It specifies CASSQGFSSSQEPQHF.

This clone was seen a few times. The V call is TRBV18, the J call TRBJ1-2; TRBD1 is a possible D gene (6 bases). V was cut by 3 bases and J by 7 bases, with 18 bases left in between. CDR3 length equals 15 residues. CDR1 is KGHSH and CDR2 is LQKENI in the germline V gene. The CDR3 region is CASSPRGASVSGYTF. CDR3 in DNA: TGTGCCAGCTCACCGAGGGGGGCAAGTGTAAGTGGCTACACCTTC.

This rearrangement joins TRBV14 to TRBJ1-3; a weak D match, TRBD1 (5 bases). The CDR3 is made up of 16 amino acids. Trimming removed 2 bases from V and 4 bases from J, with 15 bases in between. Germline V gives CDR1 SGHDN, CDR2 FVKESK. This CDR3 reads CASSQLGTVLGNTIYF. The CDR3 nucleotides are TGTGCCAGCAGCCAACTCGGGACCGTCCTCGGAAACACCATATATTTT.

The chain couples TRBV5-6 to TRBJ1-6, with D perhaps matching TRBD1 (6 bases). CDR3 size: 15 residues. Trimming shortened V by 1 base and J by 6 bases, and 11 bases separated the two germline ends. Germline lookup yields CDR1 SGHDT and CDR2 YYEEEE. CDR3 residues: CASSLWGRGNSPLHF. DNA for the CDR3: TGTGCCAGCAGCTTGTGGGGCAGGGGTAATTCACCCCTCCACTTT.